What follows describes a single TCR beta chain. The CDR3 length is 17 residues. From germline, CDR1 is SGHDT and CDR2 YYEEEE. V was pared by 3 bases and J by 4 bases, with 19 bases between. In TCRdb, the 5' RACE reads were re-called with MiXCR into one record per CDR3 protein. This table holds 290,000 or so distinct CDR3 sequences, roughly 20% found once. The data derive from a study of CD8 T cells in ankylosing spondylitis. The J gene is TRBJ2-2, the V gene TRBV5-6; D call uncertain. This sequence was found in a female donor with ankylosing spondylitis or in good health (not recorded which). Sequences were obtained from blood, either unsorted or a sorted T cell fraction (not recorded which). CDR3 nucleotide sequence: TGTGCCAGCAGCTCGAAGGTCAGCGCATGGCGCACCGGGGAGCTGTTTTTT. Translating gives CASSSKVSAWRTGELFF.